What follows is one T cell receptor (beta chain) and its context. In the source study's methods: Reference gene primer amplification yielded estimated nucleated cell counts. Using immunoSEQ multiplex PCR, the repertoire was profiled, and TCRdb retains in-frame clones only, with some absent. Clone size and V and J calls were adopted from that table, with D and trimming inferred from the DNA. The sample consists of about 110,000 clones, 84% of them appearing once. This entry belongs to a study of blood T cell repertoires in COVID-19. Study details: Samples representing acute and convalescent COVID-19 were sourced from the United States, Italy and Spain. PBMCs, B-cell-depleted T cells, or T cells were the source of the cDNA or gDNA that made up the material.

The CDR3 has 15 residues. Trimming removed 0 bases at V and 0 bases at J, with 6 bases between. Germline V gene data show CDR1 as LGHNA and CDR2 as YSLEER. V usage is TRBV4-3 and J usage is TRBJ1-3; D not certain. The TCR was taken from a human donor in a cohort sampled during active COVID-19. Sequencing was performed on peripheral blood. CDR3 sequence: CASSQDVSSGNTIYF. The CDR3 bases are TGCGCCAGCAGCCAAGATGTGAGCTCTGGAAACACCATATATTTT.